This T cell receptor beta chain was retrieved from a study of OX40 agonist ivuxolimab in advanced cancers. In germline, CDR1 is SGHDT, CDR2 YYEEEE. The CDR3 contains 14 residues. The ends were cut back, 5 bases at V and 1 base at J, with 12 bases in the middle. TCRdb's table, derived via immunoSEQ multiplex PCR, lists solely in-frame clones and lacks some. The top ten clones hold about 45% of a sample with about 14,000 clones, around 76% of them seen once. The chain links TRBV5-6 to TRBJ1-1; D unclear. Here the sequenced sample was CD4+ or CD8+ T cells sorted from blood, taken in a trial of the OX40 agonist ivuxolimab. The TCR originated in an adult with an advanced solid tumor such as melanoma, head and neck, liver or kidney cancer. This chain's CDR3 is CASSYSYGNTEAFF. In DNA form, the CDR3 reads TGTGCCAGCAGTTACTCGTATGGGAACACTGAAGCTTTCTTT.